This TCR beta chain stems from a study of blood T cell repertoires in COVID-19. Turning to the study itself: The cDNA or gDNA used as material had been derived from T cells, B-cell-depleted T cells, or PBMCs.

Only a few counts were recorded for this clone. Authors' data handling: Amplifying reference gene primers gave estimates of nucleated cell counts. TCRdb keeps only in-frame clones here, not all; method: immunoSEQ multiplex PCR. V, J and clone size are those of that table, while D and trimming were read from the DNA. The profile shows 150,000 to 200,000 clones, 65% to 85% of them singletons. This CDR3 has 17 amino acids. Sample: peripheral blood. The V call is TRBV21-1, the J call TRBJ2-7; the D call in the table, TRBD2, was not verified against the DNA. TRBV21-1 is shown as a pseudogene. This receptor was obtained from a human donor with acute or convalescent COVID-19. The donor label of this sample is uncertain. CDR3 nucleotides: TGTGCCAGCAGCAAAGAAGGAGAACGGCCCCTGACTTTGGGGCAGTACTTC. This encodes CASSKEGERPLTLGQYF.